Included here is one T cell receptor beta chain sequence, with context. This entry is derived from a study of blood T cell repertoires in COVID-19. Across the study: Material from acute and convalescent COVID-19 was sourced from the United States, Italy and Spain. From T cells, B-cell-depleted T cells, or PBMCs came the material, which was cDNA or gDNA.

Original methodology: Estimation of nucleated cell counts relied on the amplification of reference gene primers. Profiled with immunoSEQ multiplex PCR; TCRdb holds only in-frame clones, not every one. The V and J calls and clone size are taken from that table; D and trimming were inferred from the DNA. The data contain about 65,000 clones, roughly four fifths of them seen just once; the ten biggest clones take up more than 12%. The sequenced material came from peripheral blood. The TCR comes from an elderly man with acute or convalescent COVID-19.

This CDR3 reads CASSCAVPFIHHNSPLHF. CDR3 sequence (DNA): TGTGCCAGCAGCTGCGCGGTTCCCTTCATACATCATAATTCACCCCTCCACTTT. The chain couples TRBV3-1 (or the pseudogene TRBV3-2) to TRBJ1-6; no firm D call. This CDR3 has 18 amino acids. V gave up 5 bases and J gave up 5 bases, with 22 bases separating them. The germline gives CDR1 LGHDT, CDR2 YNNKEL (reference sequence).